These 21 T cell receptor beta chains were sequenced from one sample in a study of blood T cells in healthy people across ages. Through a sample-barcoded 5' primer and a J-beta primer mix, a second PCR was run for roughly 7 to 11 cycles. Via MiXCR, TCRdb re-called the 5' RACE reads, giving one row per CDR3 protein. The table has more than 1,000,000 distinct CDR3 sequences, about 23% seen once; the top ten hold approximately 0.79%. The same sample was also used in a study of T cells of mothers and their children.

Sequenced input: blood. The receptors were sampled from a girl under 10 years old in good health.

The chain has TRBV4-3 and TRBJ1-2; D is unclear. CDR3 length: 15 residues. In germline, CDR1 is LGHNA, CDR2 YSLEER. V dropped 0 bases and J dropped 4 bases, with 12 bases sitting between them. The DNA of the CDR3 is TGCGCCAGCAGCCAAGATTTCCCGGGGTTCTATGGCTACACCTTC. This codes for CASSQDFPGFYGYTF.

This clonotype appeared a few times. The chain joins TRBV6-2 or TRBV6-3 to TRBJ2-7; 8 nucleotides align to TRBD1. Germline V gene data show CDR1 as MNHEY and CDR2 as SVGEGT. V shed 5 bases and J 5 bases; nucleotides not matched to a gene: 5. This CDR3 spans 13 amino acids. This chain's CDR3 is CASSDGQGHEQYF. In DNA, the CDR3 is TGTGCCAGCAGTGATGGACAGGGCCACGAGCAGTACTTC.

The V and J genes are TRBV7-9 and TRBJ2-5; weak D call: TRBD2 (6 bases). The DNA end is a closer match to TRBJ2-1, so the J assignment may be wrong. The CDR3 has 19 amino acids. Germline V gene sequence: CDR1 SEHNR, CDR2 FQNEAQ (reference sequence). This CDR3 is CASSLVRSGSLGSYNEQFF. In DNA form, the CDR3 reads TGTGCCAGCAGCTTGGTGAGGAGCGGGTCACTCGGGAGTTACAATGAGCAGTTCTTC.

The table lists this clonotype with a few counts. One junction end does not reproduce the germline sequence, and a read error may be involved. This sequence joins TRBV3-1 and TRBJ2-7; unclear D gene. The germline gives CDR1 LGHDT, CDR2 YNNKEL (reference sequence). This CDR3 has 12 amino acids. The CDR3, as DNA: TGTGCCAGCAGCGATGGTTGGACCCAGTGGGACTTC. Protein product: CASSDGWTQWDF.

This clonotype has a handful of counts. The gene calls are TRBV29-1 and TRBJ2-7, with TRBD2 matching 9 bases. Looked up from germline, CDR1 is SQVTM and CDR2 is ANQGSEA. The CDR3 sequence is 14 residues long. V dropped 3 bases and J dropped 5; count of bases not matched to a gene: 8. The CDR3 coding sequence is TGCAGCGTTGATCTGTCTAGCGGGAACGACGAGCAGTACTTC. Translation gives CSVDLSSGNDEQYF.

This rearrangement joins TRBV4-2 to TRBJ2-3; 8 bases line up with TRBD2. CDR3 length equals 16 residues. J lost 5 bases, V lost 0 bases, and 7 bases had no gene match. Germline V lookup: CDR1 LGHNA, CDR2 YNFKEQ. CDR3 in DNA: TGTGCCAGCAGCCAAGATCTAGCGGGTCGACAAGATACGCAGTATTTT. Translation gives CASSQDLAGRQDTQYF.

This clonotype was picked up a small number of times. The chain links TRBV9 to TRBJ2-3; D is unresolved. Trimming cost V 2 bases and J 2 bases, with 9 bases left between them. This CDR3 is 14 amino acids long. The germline V gene has CDR1 SGDLS and CDR2 YYNGEE. This CDR3 is CASSVLEITDTQYF. Here the CDR3 DNA reads TGTGCCAGCAGCGTCTTGGAGATCACAGATACGCAGTATTTT.

Only a few counts were recorded for this clonotype. The chain combines TRBV4-3 with TRBJ2-5; no firm D call. The DNA end is more similar to TRBJ2-1, so the J call may be wrong. This CDR3 comprises 11 residues. CDR1 LGHNA and CDR2 YSLEER come from the germline V gene. CDR3 nucleotides: TGCGCCAGCAGCCACCTTCATGAGCAGTTCTTC. Protein product: CASSHLHEQFF.

V gene TRBV24-1 combines with J gene TRBJ1-2, with D hard to call. This CDR3 is built from 13 residues. The germline gives CDR1 KGHDR, CDR2 SFDVKD. Between the trimmed V and J ends, which lost 6 bases and 2 bases, there was a span of 9 bases. CDR3 in amino acids: CATSHAGNYGYTF. The CDR3 bases are TGTGCCACCAGTCATGCAGGCAACTATGGCTACACCTTC.

On this clonotype itself: Relative to the germline gene, one junction end is altered; a read error may explain this. The chain links TRBV4-2 to TRBJ2-1; TRBD2 aligns across 7 bases. The CDR3 is 14 residues long. The germline V gene has CDR1 LGHNA and CDR2 YNFKEQ. CDR3 protein: CASSQDVRAGPFSF. DNA of the CDR3: TGTGCCAGCAGCCAAGATGTACGAGCGGGACCCTTTTCTTTC.

The V gene is TRBV10-3, the J gene TRBJ1-1; D unclear. The V end lost 3 bases, the J end lost 4 bases, and 9 bases lay between the germline ends. CDR3 length equals 13 residues. Germline CDR1 and CDR2: ENHRY and SYGVKD. CDR3: CAISDRGGTEAFF. CDR3 nucleotides: TGTGCCATCAGTGATCGGGGTGGCACTGAAGCTTTCTTT.

This chain joins TRBV11-2 and TRBJ1-2; 8 positions agree with TRBD1. Germline CDR1 and CDR2: SGHAT and FQNNGV. The V and J ends lost 2 bases and 8 bases, in that order; junction bases with no gene match: 10. The CDR3 spans 15 residues. In DNA form, the CDR3 reads TGTGCCAGCAGCTTAAGGGCGGACAGGGCGGGGGGCTACACCTTC. This gives the protein CASSLRADRAGGYTF.

The chain joins TRBV29-1 to TRBJ2-1; TRBD2 aligns across 13 bases. CDR1 and CDR2 (germline): SQVTM, ANQGSEA. The CDR3 covers 13 residues. V shed 5 bases and J 9 bases; nucleotides not matched to a gene: 4. The CDR3 DNA sequence: TGCAGCGTTTGGACTAGCGGGAGTGTTGAGCAGTTCTTC. The encoded protein is CSVWTSGSVEQFF.

This clonotype was counted between two and nine times. This chain uses TRBV11-2 with TRBJ2-7; D remains unclear. V dropped 1 base and J dropped 6 bases, with 7 bases sitting between them. Germline V gene sequence: CDR1 SGHAT, CDR2 FQNNGV. The CDR3 sequence is 12 residues long. The CDR3 DNA reads as TGTGCCAGCAGCTTAGGGGCGCCCGAGCAGTACTTC. Its translation: CASSLGAPEQYF.

The chain joins TRBV6-1 to TRBJ2-7; perhaps TRBD2 as D (6 bases). With 7 bases removed from V and 6 bases from J, the gap between germline ends came to 16 bases. CDR3 length: 13 residues. Germline CDR1 and CDR2: MNHNS and SASEGT. Here the CDR3 DNA reads TGTGCCAGCATGAGTGGCGGGACCGGCGAGCAGTACTTC. This gives the protein CASMSGGTGEQYF.

This clonotype was detected a few times. The chain recombines TRBV14 with TRBJ2-3; a possible D gene is TRBD2 (5 bases). Looked up from germline, CDR1 is SGHDN and CDR2 is FVKESK. Trimming shortened V by 1 base and J by 3 bases, and 14 bases separated the two germline ends. CDR3 length: 16 residues. The CDR3, as DNA: TGTGCCAGCAGCCAAGTTGAACCTAGCAGTACAGATACGCAGTATTTT. It specifies CASSQVEPSSTDTQYF.

The sample holds many counts of this clonotype. V gene TRBV6-1 combines with J gene TRBJ2-5; 7 nucleotides agree with TRBD2. Germline trimming cut 5 bases from V and 9 bases from J; bases unmatched to any gene: 15. The germline gives CDR1 MNHNS, CDR2 SASEGT. This CDR3 has 15 amino acids. The CDR3: CASSLWGGSAGAQYF. CDR3 in DNA: TGTGCCAGCAGTCTTTGGGGGGGTTCCGCTGGGGCCCAGTACTTC.

This clonotype was detected only a few times. The chain has TRBV7-8 and TRBJ2-3; 8 bases map to TRBD1. The CDR3 contains 17 residues. Germline loops: CDR1 SGHVS, CDR2 FQNEAQ. V lost 1 base to trimming and J lost 2 bases; unmatched junction nucleotides: 8. The CDR3 sequence: CASSLGIGQGHTDTQYF. The DNA of the CDR3 is TGTGCCAGCAGCTTAGGAATCGGACAGGGCCACACAGATACGCAGTATTTT.

This clonotype occurred a few times. The rearrangement uses TRBV9 and TRBJ1-2; D may be TRBD1 (5 bases). The germline gives CDR1 SGDLS, CDR2 YYNGEE. The CDR3 runs to 12 residues. Trimming cost V 2 bases and J 7 bases, with 9 bases left between them. In DNA, the CDR3 is TGTGCCAGCAGCGTTGGGGCCTTTGGCTACACCTTC. This sequence encodes CASSVGAFGYTF.

The chain is built from TRBV29-1 and TRBJ2-1, with unresolved D. The CDR3 totals 11 residues. V lost 3 bases to trimming and J lost 16 bases, with 16 bases between them. Germline lookup yields CDR1 SQVTM and CDR2 ANQGSEA. The CDR3 DNA reads as TGCAGCGTTGACCTACGGGCAGGTCCTTTCTTC. Its translation: CSVDLRAGPFF.

This chain uses TRBV20-1 with TRBJ2-3; TRBD2 agrees at 10 bases. Germline V gene lookup returns CDR1 DFQATT and CDR2 SNEGSKA (reference sequence). This CDR3 is built from 16 residues. Losses at the gene ends were 5 bases for V and 2 bases for J; bases not matched to a gene: 10. The CDR3 protein is CSASTGLAELTDTQYF. The CDR3 nucleotides read TGCAGTGCTTCGACCGGACTAGCGGAACTCACAGATACGCAGTATTTT.